The 29 T cell receptor beta chains given below trace back to one sample, sequenced in a study of shared clonotypes between healthy human individuals. Measured with immunoSEQ multiplex PCR; TCRdb has only the in-frame clones, and not every one. The profile shows over 2 million clones, approximately 90% of them singletons. The sequencing input was naive CD4+ T cells from PBMCs. This sample's subset: CD45RA+ positively selected. The receptors derive from a man aged 18 to 30 in good health. Some clones in this sample may be carry-over from other donors' samples.

This chain uses TRBV4-2 with TRBJ1-5; the match to TRBD1 covers 9 bases. CDR1 is LGHNA and CDR2 is YNFKEQ in the germline V gene. V was clipped by 4 bases and J by 7 bases; unmatched bases: 8. The CDR3 length is 15 residues. CDR3 nucleotide sequence: TGTGCCAGCAGCCCTGAGTTGGGGACAGGGCAGCCCCAGCATTTT. This translates into CASSPELGTGQPQHF.

The gene calls are TRBV9 and TRBJ1-1, with 11 positions matching TRBD1. Germline CDR1 and CDR2: SGDLS and YYNGEE. The V segment lost 4 bases and the J segment 5 bases; nucleotides outside the gene matches: 10. CDR3 length: 16 residues. The CDR3 sequence: CASSPQWDRGRTEAFF. The CDR3 DNA sequence: TGTGCCAGCAGCCCCCAATGGGACAGGGGGAGAACTGAAGCTTTCTTT.

The V gene is TRBV19, the J gene TRBJ2-1, with D uncertain. V was pared by 0 bases and J by 9 bases, with 12 bases between. The CDR3 spans 14 residues. Germline CDR1 reads LNHDA; CDR2 reads SQIVND (reference sequence). The CDR3: CASSIDNTRLEQFF. CDR3 bases: TGTGCCAGTAGTATAGATAACACCAGACTTGAGCAGTTCTTC. Complete variable domain (other parts from reference TRBV19 and TRBJ2-1): DGGITQSPKYLFRKEGQNVTLSCEQNLNHDAMYWYRQDPGQGLRLIYYSQIVNDFQKGDIAEGYSVSREKKESFPLTVTSAQKNPTAFYLCASSIDNTRLEQFFGPGTRLTVL.

The chain has TRBV7-9 and TRBJ2-6, with a possible D match to TRBD2 (6 bases). The CDR3 totals 15 residues. The germline V and J ends were trimmed by 10 bases and 0 bases, with 13 bases remaining between them. Per germline, CDR1 SEHNR and CDR2 FQNEAQ (reference sequence). The CDR3 bases are TGTGCCACCCTTGGGGGGACCTCTGGGGCCAACGTCCTGACTTTC. This sequence encodes CATLGGTSGANVLTF.

This clone was counted between two and nine times. J is TRBJ1-1 and V is TRBV5-1; no definite D call. Trimming stripped 5 bases from V and 1 base from J, with 12 bases between. CDR1 and CDR2 (germline): SGHRS, YFSETQ. CDR3 size: 14 residues. The CDR3 protein is CASRFGRENTEAFF. The CDR3 DNA follows: TGCGCCAGCAGGTTTGGACGGGAGAACACTGAAGCTTTCTTT.

With regard to this clone: This specimen includes other DNA sequences encoding the same CDR3. The chain carries TRBV5-1 and TRBJ1-1; no firm D call. Germline lookup yields CDR1 SGHRS and CDR2 YFSETQ. This CDR3 is 13 amino acids long. With 4 bases removed from V and 0 bases from J, the gap between germline ends came to 7 bases. CDR3 sequence: CASSRGMNTEAFF. CDR3 nucleotides: TGCGCCAGCAGCCGCGGGATGAACACTGAAGCTTTCTTT. Full variable domain (rest looked up from reference TRBV5-1 and TRBJ1-1): KAGVTQTPRYLIKTRGQQVTLSCSPISGHRSVSWYQQTPGQGLQFLFEYFSETQRNKGNFPGRFSGRQFSNSRSEMNVSTLELGDSALYLCASSRGMNTEAFFGQGTRLTVV.

V is TRBV4-2 and J is TRBJ1-1; unclear D gene. The CDR3 runs 17 residues. The germline V gene encodes CDR1 LGHNA and CDR2 YNFKEQ. Trimming took off 0 bases at V and 5 bases at J, with 19 bases between the two ends. The CDR3 spells CASSQEALEDGNTEAFF. The CDR3 DNA reads as TGTGCCAGCAGCCAAGAAGCGTTGGAGGACGGTAATACTGAAGCTTTCTTT.

The chain is built from TRBV7-9 and TRBJ2-3; TRBD2 agrees at 11 bases. Germline V gene lookup returns CDR1 SEHNR and CDR2 FQNEAQ (reference sequence). V was clipped by 5 bases and J by 4 bases; unmatched bases: 5. The CDR3 is 15 residues long. CDR3 region: CASSQLAGVSDTQYF. DNA for the CDR3: TGTGCCAGCAGCCAACTAGCGGGAGTGTCAGATACGCAGTATTTT.

The chain employs TRBV7-6 and TRBJ2-7; 8 positions match TRBD2. Germline loops: CDR1 SGHVS, CDR2 FNYEAQ. The V segment lost 1 base and the J segment 2 bases; nucleotides outside the gene matches: 4. CDR3 size: 15 residues. CDR3 nucleotide sequence: TGTGCCAGCAGCTTAGACCAGCGGGAGACCTACGAGCAGTACTTC. The encoded protein is CASSLDQRETYEQYF.

This clone was found once. This rearrangement joins TRBV27 to TRBJ2-1; 15 bases are shared with TRBD2. Trimming took 8 bases from V and 6 from J; bases not matched to a gene: 8. CDR3 length equals 16 residues. Germline CDR1 and CDR2: MNHEY and SMNVEV (reference sequence). CDR3 bases: TGTGCCAGCGGGGGGACTAGCGGGAGGCTGAGCAATGAGCAGTTCTTC. It is translated as CASGGTSGRLSNEQFF.

This clone was observed once. The rearrangement uses TRBV27 and TRBJ2-1; no firm D call. The germline V and J ends were trimmed by 3 bases and 10 bases, with 10 bases remaining between them. This CDR3 is built from 12 residues. Germline V gene lookup returns CDR1 MNHEY and CDR2 SMNVEV (reference sequence). The CDR3 nucleotides are TGTGCCAGCAGTTTCTGGGGTGAAGAGCAGTTCTTC. Translated: CASSFWGEEQFF.

In DNA, the CDR3 is TGCAGCGTTGAAATTGCCGGGGAGCTGTTTTTT. Translating it yields CSVEIAGELFF. The chain employs TRBV29-1 and TRBJ2-2, with D hard to call. CDR3 length: 11 amino acids. CDR1 and CDR2 from the germline V gene are SQVTM and ANQGSEA. V lost 2 bases and J lost 6, with 4 bases in between.

The chain is built from TRBV5-1 and TRBJ2-5, with 9 positions matching TRBD2. Germline CDR1 reads SGHRS; CDR2 reads YFSETQ. V trimming: 0 bases; J trimming: 4 bases; junction bases outside the gene matches: 10. This CDR3 is built from 17 residues. The CDR3 region is CASSLESAAGGGETQYF. CDR3 DNA sequence: TGCGCCAGCAGCTTGGAATCTGCAGCGGGAGGAGGAGAGACCCAGTACTTC.

This clone was detected a few times. In the same sample, other DNA sequences code for this CDR3. The chain combines TRBV6-5 with TRBJ1-2, with D possibly matching TRBD1 (6 bases). The CDR3 is 14 amino acids. CDR1 and CDR2 from the germline V gene are MNHEY and SVGAGI. Trimming left V 2 bases short and J 5 bases short, with 12 bases between. CDR3 in DNA: TGTGCCAGCAGTTACGTACAGGGCGGGTATGGCTACACCTTC. Its translation is CASSYVQGGYGYTF.

The sample holds one count of this clone. The chain links TRBV10-3 to TRBJ2-3; possible D gene TRBD1, 5 bases. CDR1 is ENHRY and CDR2 is SYGVKD in the germline V gene. Trimming cost V 3 bases and J 3 bases, with 16 bases left between them. The CDR3 loop spans 16 amino acids. The CDR3 bases are TGTGCCATCAGTGACTCGGACATAAGGGGAACAGATACGCAGTATTTT. Amino acid sequence: CAISDSDIRGTDTQYF.

The gene calls are TRBV7-3 and TRBJ2-1; D is uncertain. Trimming removed 10 bases at V and 8 bases at J, with 6 bases between. Per the germline V gene, CDR1 is SGHTA and CDR2 is FQGTGA. The CDR3 consists of 9 residues. The CDR3 coding sequence is TGTGCCACCAGTTATGAGCAGTTCTTC. Translated: CATSYEQFF. Full variable domain (outside the CDR3, taken from reference TRBV7-3 and TRBJ2-1): GAGVSQTPSNKVTEKGKYVELRCDPISGHTALYWYRQSLGQGPEFLIYFQGTGAADDSGLPNDRFFAVRPEGSVSTLKIQRTERGDSAVYLCATSYEQFFGPGTRLTVL.

In regard to this clone: The germline gene is not matched at one end of the junction; a read error may be the cause. The genes are TRBV6-5 and TRBJ1-5, with D unclear. Germline V gene sequence: CDR1 MNHEY, CDR2 SVGAGI. CDR3 length equals 13 residues. CDR3 region: CASSYSSNQSQHF. The CDR3 DNA follows: TGTGCCAGCAGTTACTCTAGCAATCAGTCCCAGCATTTT.

This clone occurred a few times. This same CDR3 is encoded by further DNA sequences in the sample. The J gene is TRBJ2-5, the V gene TRBV5-1; TRBD1 agrees at 7 bases. The CDR3 is made up of 15 amino acids. Trimming cost V 4 bases and J 0 bases; bases outside gene matches: 6. In germline, CDR1 is SGHRS, CDR2 YFSETQ. The chain's CDR3 is CASSPGTAYQETQYF. CDR3 sequence (DNA): TGCGCCAGCAGCCCCGGGACAGCGTACCAAGAGACCCAGTACTTC.

The V and J genes are TRBV18 and TRBJ2-1; TRBD1 might be the D (5 bases). Germline values: CDR1 KGHSH, CDR2 LQKENI. V was trimmed by 1 base and J by 3 bases, leaving 10 bases between them. This CDR3 is 15 amino acids long. CDR3 in DNA: TGTGCCAGCTCACCACAGGGGTTTATCTACAATGAGCAGTTCTTC. This codes for CASSPQGFIYNEQFF.

The rearrangement links TRBV19 to TRBJ1-5; unclear D gene. There are 13 residues in the CDR3. Trimming took off 9 bases at V and 6 bases at J, with 15 bases between the two ends. In germline, CDR1 is LNHDA, CDR2 SQIVND (reference sequence). Here the CDR3 reads CASTLPPGQPQHF. CDR3 in DNA: TGTGCCAGCACACTTCCCCCAGGTCAGCCCCAGCATTTT.

The rearrangement joins TRBV5-1 to TRBJ2-1, with a tentative D call TRBD1 (6 bases). CDR3 length: 15 residues. V lost 1 base and J 2 bases, leaving 10 bases between the germline ends. CDR1 is SGHRS, CDR2 YFSETQ, per germline. The CDR3 nucleotides read TGCGCCAGCAGCTTGTCAGGGGTTGCCTACAATGAGCAGTTCTTC. It encodes CASSLSGVAYNEQFF.

The rearrangement uses TRBV5-1 and TRBJ2-5; TRBD2 aligns across 13 bases. There are 17 residues in the CDR3. CDR1 and CDR2 (germline): SGHRS, YFSETQ. The V segment lost 3 bases and the J segment 4 bases; nucleotides outside the gene matches: 9. Written as DNA, the CDR3 is TGCGCCAGCAGCTGGGGGGGACTAGCGGGACGCGGAGAGACCCAGTACTTC. Amino acids: CASSWGGLAGRGETQYF. Drawing the rest from reference TRBV5-1 and TRBJ2-5, the complete variable domain is KAGVTQTPRYLIKTRGQQVTLSCSPISGHRSVSWYQQTPGQGLQFLFEYFSETQRNKGNFPGRFSGRQFSNSRSEMNVSTLELGDSALYLCASSWGGLAGRGETQYFGPGTRLLVL.

This chain uses TRBV20-1 with TRBJ2-3; D is undetermined. Looked up from germline, CDR1 is DFQATT and CDR2 is SNEGSKA (reference sequence). Trimming left V 5 bases short and J 6 bases short, with 9 bases between. This CDR3 is built from 11 residues. The CDR3 nucleotides are TGCAGTGCTGCCATGGGGGATACGCAGTATTTT. Encoded protein: CSAAMGDTQYF.

The chain joins TRBV18 to TRBJ2-5; D may be TRBD2 (6 bases). The V gene lost 2 bases and the J gene lost 5 bases, with 15 bases spanning the gap. Germline CDR1 is KGHSH and CDR2 is LQKENI. This CDR3 is 15 amino acids long. DNA of the CDR3: TGTGCCAGCTCACCAGTGAAAGGGACTGTCGAGACCCAGTACTTC. Translating gives CASSPVKGTVETQYF.

The chain carries TRBV28 and TRBJ2-1; D remains unclear. The CDR3 extends over 14 amino acids. V was trimmed by 5 bases and J by 6 bases, leaving 14 bases between them. The germline gives CDR1 MDHEN, CDR2 SYDVKM. Here the CDR3 DNA reads TGTGCCAGCAGTCCAGTTCTTTGGGGCAATGAGCAGTTCTTC. This translates into CASSPVLWGNEQFF. Variable domain in full (rest from reference TRBV28 and TRBJ2-1): DVKVTQSSRYLVKRTGEKVFLECVQDMDHENMFWYRQDPGLGLRLIYFSYDVKMKEKGDIPEGYSVSREKKERFSLILESASTNQTSMYLCASSPVLWGNEQFFGPGTRLTVL.

This rearrangement joins TRBV7-2 to TRBJ2-7; D is unclear. The CDR3 sequence is 15 residues long. CDR1 and CDR2 from the germline V gene are SGHTA and FQGNSA. V lost 0 bases to trimming and J lost 7 bases, with 16 bases between them. CDR3 nucleotide sequence: TGTGCCAGCAGCTTAGCTTTAAGCTATACAGAGGAGCAGTACTTC. It yields the protein CASSLALSYTEEQYF.

The chain uses TRBV2 and TRBJ2-3; 8 positions match TRBD2. CDR3 size: 17 residues. Trimming cost V 0 bases and J 4 bases; bases outside gene matches: 9. Germline loops: CDR1 SNHLY, CDR2 FYNNEI. CDR3: CASSEALGGRMADTQYF. The CDR3 coding sequence is TGTGCCAGCAGTGAAGCGCTTGGCGGGAGGATGGCAGATACGCAGTATTTT. Looking up the rest from reference TRBV2 and TRBJ2-3 gives the full variable domain: EPEVTQTPSHQVTQMGQEVILRCVPISNHLYFYWYRQILGQKVEFLVSFYNNEISEKSEIFDDQFSVERPDGSNFTLKIRSTKLEDSAMYFCASSEALGGRMADTQYFGPGTRLTVL.

On this clone: The sample carries other DNA sequences with the same CDR3. The J gene is TRBJ2-3, the V gene TRBV6-1; the match to TRBD2 covers 9 bases. The J segment lost 3 bases and the V segment lost 3 bases, leaving 7 bases of the junction unmatched. Germline V gene sequence: CDR1 MNHNS, CDR2 SASEGT. The CDR3 has 16 amino acids. This chain's CDR3 is CASSELRAGGTDTQYF. Here the CDR3 DNA reads TGTGCCAGCAGTGAGCTGCGAGCGGGAGGAACAGATACGCAGTATTTT.

In regard to this clone: Other DNA sequences in the same sample also yield this CDR3. The CDR3 loop reads CASSQDSDYSNQPQHF. The CDR3 DNA sequence: TGCGCCAGCAGCCAAGACTCGGACTATAGCAATCAGCCCCAGCATTTT. V usage is TRBV4-1 and J usage is TRBJ1-5; D not resolved. The germline CDR1 and CDR2 sequences are MGHRA and YSYEKL. This CDR3 comprises 16 residues. V shed 0 bases and J shed 0 bases, with 9 bases lying between them.